The 32 T cell receptor beta chains presented below share a single source sample, sequenced in a study of Tregs in tolerant kidney transplant recipients. Clones were sequenced by immunoSEQ multiplex PCR, and TCRdb holds only the in-frame ones, with some missing. The sample records 75,000 to 100,000 clones, 80% to 95% being singletons. Mixed chimerism was transient after nonmyeloablative marrow transplants from related graft donors. This sample comprised CD4+ T cells from blood (PBMCs), obtained 12 months after the transplant. These receptors all stem from a human patient who received a combined kidney and bone marrow transplant. Some T cells may trace back to the graft donor.

The chain employs TRBV30 and TRBJ1-5; 9 bases fit TRBD1. CDR3 size: 17 residues. V was pared by 3 bases and J by 3 bases, with 12 bases of the junction left unmatched. Germline loops: CDR1 GTSNPN, CDR2 SVGIG (reference sequence). CDR3 sequence: CAWSLRDRVGDNQPQHF. CDR3 coding DNA: TGTGCCTGGAGCCTCCGGGACAGGGTGGGCGACAATCAGCCCCAGCATTTT. The variable domain in full, completed from reference TRBV30 and TRBJ1-5, reads SQTIHQWPATLVQPVGSPLSLECTVEGTSNPNLYWYRQAAGRGLQLLFYSVGIGQISSEVPQNLSASRPQDRQFILSSKKLLLSDSGFYLCAWSLRDRVGDNQPQHFGDGTRLSIL.

This clone was seen once. The chain couples TRBV19 to TRBJ2-3; maybe TRBD2 (6 bases). Trimming pared 2 bases from V and 1 base from J, leaving 10 bases between. This CDR3 region has 15 residues. Germline V CDR1 and CDR2: LNHDA, SQIVND (reference sequence). DNA of the CDR3: TGTGCCAGTAGTATATGGGGGGACGGCACAGATACGCAGTATTTT. This gives the protein CASSIWGDGTDTQYF. Complete variable domain (other parts from reference TRBV19 and TRBJ2-3): DGGITQSPKYLFRKEGQNVTLSCEQNLNHDAMYWYRQDPGQGLRLIYYSQIVNDFQKGDIAEGYSVSREKKESFPLTVTSAQKNPTAFYLCASSIWGDGTDTQYFGPGTRLTVL.

V and J are TRBV9 and TRBJ1-1, with a weak D call TRBD1 (5 bases). The germline CDR1 and CDR2 sequences are SGDLS and YYNGEE. The CDR3 totals 14 residues. Trimming left V 2 bases short and J 4 bases short, with 12 bases between. Here the CDR3 DNA reads TGTGCCAGCAGCGTCCGGACAACCACCACTGAAGCTTTCTTT. It specifies CASSVRTTTTEAFF.

The chain employs TRBV7-9 and TRBJ1-5; unclear D gene. The CDR3 runs 13 residues. Germline CDR1 SEHNR, CDR2 FQNEAQ (reference sequence). Trimming stripped 3 bases from V and 6 bases from J, with 9 bases between. The CDR3 coding sequence is TGTGCCAGCAGCTTCGGGGTAACTCAGCCCCAGCATTTT. It translates to CASSFGVTQPQHF.

V usage is TRBV19 and J usage is TRBJ2-7; possible D gene TRBD2, 6 bases. Germline lookup yields CDR1 LNHDA and CDR2 SQIVND (reference sequence). V lost 4 bases, J lost 3 bases, and 10 bases lay in between. This CDR3 contains 13 residues. CDR3 sequence (DNA): TGTGCCAGTAGTAACCGGCGGGGCTACGAGCAGTACTTC. Translated: CASSNRRGYEQYF.

V is TRBV19 and J is TRBJ1-1; D is undetermined. From germline, CDR1 is LNHDA and CDR2 SQIVND (reference sequence). Deletions cut 4 bases from V and 3 bases from J, with 9 bases between. CDR3 length: 13 amino acids. As DNA, the CDR3 is TGTGCCAGTAGTACCACAGCCGACACTGAAGCTTTCTTT. This codes for CASSTTADTEAFF.

J is TRBJ2-3 and V is TRBV9; 8 positions match TRBD1. The V gene's germline CDR1 is SGDLS and CDR2 YYNGEE. The CDR3 contains 16 residues. V gave up 5 bases and J gave up 3 bases; unmatched junction bases: 11. DNA of the CDR3: TGTGCCAGCAGTGCCACGACAGGGGATCTGACAGATACGCAGTATTTT. Translation gives CASSATTGDLTDTQYF.

The J gene is TRBJ1-2, the V gene TRBV5-1; the match to TRBD1 covers 7 bases. J gave up 8 bases and V 0 bases, and 4 bases lay outside the gene matches. Germline lookup yields CDR1 SGHRS and CDR2 YFSETQ. The CDR3 loop spans 13 amino acids. The CDR3 loop is CASSLAEGAGYTF. CDR3 nucleotide sequence: TGCGCCAGCAGCTTGGCCGAGGGGGCCGGCTACACCTTC.

J is TRBJ2-1 and V is TRBV10-3; TRBD2 agrees at 9 bases. Germline V gives CDR1 ENHRY, CDR2 SYGVKD. The V segment lost 11 bases and the J segment 4 bases; nucleotides outside the gene matches: 12. CDR3 length: 15 amino acids. DNA for the CDR3: TGTGCCGCTGGGACCGGGACTAGCACATACAATGAGCAGTTCTTC. This gives the protein CAAGTGTSTYNEQFF.

V gene TRBV4-3 combines with J gene TRBJ2-3, with 8 nucleotides matching TRBD2. The junction had 7 bases not matched to a gene; V was cut back by 0 bases and J by 2 bases. This CDR3 has 17 residues. The germline gives CDR1 LGHNA, CDR2 YSLEER. Here the CDR3 DNA reads TGCGCCAGCAGCCAAGATCGGAGCGGGAGTTTCACAGATACGCAGTATTTT. Protein product: CASSQDRSGSFTDTQYF.

The CDR3 sequence is CAINTGSADTQYF. CDR3 nucleotides: TGTGCCATCAATACAGGGAGCGCAGATACGCAGTATTTT. The chain uses TRBV10-3 and TRBJ2-3, with TRBD1 as a possible D gene (6 bases). Germline V CDR1 and CDR2: ENHRY, SYGVKD. This CDR3 is built from 13 residues. Trimming took off 7 bases at V and 4 bases at J, with 12 bases between the two ends.

This chain connects TRBV4-1 to TRBJ1-5; tentatively, D is TRBD1 (6 bases). The germline V gene encodes CDR1 MGHRA and CDR2 YSYEKL. Trimming took off 1 base at V and 1 base at J, with 17 bases between the two ends. The CDR3 contains 18 residues. CDR3 DNA sequence: TGCGCCAGCAGCCAAGTCCCCGCGGGGGGGCTCAGCAATCAGCCCCAGCATTTT. Translation gives CASSQVPAGGLSNQPQHF.

Comment on this clone: Other DNA sequences in the same sample also yield this CDR3. The chain couples TRBV18 to TRBJ2-7; D gene uncertain. Looked up from germline, CDR1 is KGHSH and CDR2 is LQKENI. Trimming cost V 0 bases and J 0 bases, with 3 bases left between them. CDR3 length: 13 amino acids. The CDR3 DNA reads as TGTGCCAGCTCACCACCCTCCTCCTACGAGCAGTACTTC. Translating it yields CASSPPSSYEQYF.

Only a few counts were recorded for this clone. This chain links TRBV7-2 with TRBJ2-5, with 10 bases aligning to TRBD2. J gave up 4 bases and V 5 bases, and 13 bases lay outside the gene matches. The length of the CDR3 is 17 residues. Germline-derived CDR1 and CDR2 are SGHTA and FQGNSA. The CDR3 region has the DNA TGTGCCAGCAGCCCCACCGGGCCAGCGGGAGGGACAGAGACCCAGTACTTC. Translation: CASSPTGPAGGTETQYF.

This chain links TRBV6-5 with TRBJ2-3; 7 nucleotides match TRBD2. CDR3 length equals 16 residues. CDR1 and CDR2 from the germline V gene are MNHEY and SVGAGI. V lost 0 bases to trimming and J lost 0 bases; unmatched junction nucleotides: 3. The chain's CDR3 is CASSYSSAGSTDTQYF. The CDR3 DNA sequence: TGTGCCAGCAGTTACTCCTCAGCGGGAAGCACAGATACGCAGTATTTT.

This chain's CDR3 is CASSKGVSTDTQYF. The CDR3 region has the DNA TGTGCCAGCAGTAAGGGGGTTAGCACAGATACGCAGTATTTT. V and J are TRBV6-5 and TRBJ2-3, with D possibly TRBD1 on 6 matching bases. Trimming pared 5 bases from V and 0 bases from J, leaving 9 bases between. CDR1 MNHEY and CDR2 SVGAGI come from the germline V gene. This CDR3 is built from 14 residues.

V and J are TRBV21-1 and TRBJ1-2; the table's D call, TRBD1, has no DNA check behind it. TRBV21-1 is flagged as a pseudogene. The CDR3 spans 17 residues. CDR3 sequence: CASSNDRGTISGDGYTF. In nucleotides, the CDR3 is TGTGCCAGCAGCAACGACAGGGGGACTATAAGTGGGGATGGCTACACCTTC.

The V and J genes are TRBV10-3 and TRBJ2-1; 9 positions match TRBD2. The J segment lost 7 bases and the V segment lost 0 bases, leaving 10 bases of the junction unmatched. This CDR3 is 17 amino acids long. Germline lookup yields CDR1 ENHRY and CDR2 SYGVKD. The CDR3 loop reads CAISESKGGRALNEQFF. For the CDR3, the DNA is TGTGCCATCAGTGAGTCGAAAGGCGGGAGGGCTCTGAATGAGCAGTTCTTC.

The rearrangement links TRBV25-1 to TRBJ1-2; 8 bases match TRBD1. CDR1 is MGHDK and CDR2 is SYGVNS in the germline V gene. The CDR3 is 14 amino acids. V lost 6 bases and J lost 5; bases outside the gene matches: 8. The CDR3 bases are TGTGCCAGCAGGCCCGACAGGGGTAGATATGGCTACACCTTC. Its translation is CASRPDRGRYGYTF.

The V call is TRBV10-3, the J call TRBJ1-1; 9 nucleotides match TRBD1. The CDR3 is 14 amino acids. J lost 4 bases, V lost 10 bases, and 10 bases had no gene match. Per germline, CDR1 ENHRY and CDR2 SYGVKD. CDR3 in amino acids: CATHAETGGTEAFF. DNA for the CDR3: TGTGCCACTCACGCCGAGACAGGGGGCACTGAAGCTTTCTTT.

The chain carries TRBV9 and TRBJ1-1; the D is unclear. Between the trimmed V and J ends, which lost 0 bases and 5 bases, there was a span of 14 bases. Germline CDR1 SGDLS, CDR2 YYNGEE. The CDR3 has 15 amino acids. The CDR3 reads CASSVGEGVWTEAFF. The CDR3 coding sequence is TGTGCCAGCAGCGTAGGTGAGGGAGTTTGGACTGAAGCTTTCTTT.

The J gene is TRBJ2-7, the V gene TRBV11-2; 7 positions match TRBD1. Germline values: CDR1 SGHAT, CDR2 FQNNGV. J was trimmed by 0 bases and V by 4 bases; bases with no gene match: 12. This CDR3 is built from 17 residues. The CDR3 coding sequence is TGTGCCAGCAGCTCAAAAAGGGACAGCCTCTCCTCCTACGAGCAGTACTTC. Encoded protein: CASSSKRDSLSSYEQYF.

The chain carries TRBV15 and TRBJ2-7, with TRBD2 matching 11 bases. The CDR3 is made up of 16 amino acids. Germline V gives CDR1 LNHNV, CDR2 YYDKDF (reference sequence). V shed 1 base and J 4 bases; nucleotides not matched to a gene: 6. CDR3 sequence reads: CATSRVKLAGAYEQYF. As DNA, the CDR3 is TGTGCCACCAGCAGAGTAAAACTAGCGGGGGCTTACGAGCAGTACTTC.

CDR3 nucleotide sequence: TGTGCCAGCAGCACCCAAGGGGAGAACACTGAAGCTTTCTTT. It translates to CASSTQGENTEAFF. This sequence joins TRBV7-2 and TRBJ1-1; TRBD1 is a possible D gene (5 bases). The CDR3 is 14 residues long. The germline V gene encodes CDR1 SGHTA and CDR2 FQGNSA. Trimming stripped 5 bases from V and 1 base from J, with 11 bases between.

The chain couples TRBV30 to TRBJ1-2; 8 bases are shared with TRBD1. Germline-derived CDR1 and CDR2 are GTSNPN and SVGIG (reference sequence). The CDR3 loop spans 15 amino acids. Trimming cost V 0 bases and J 6 bases; bases outside gene matches: 9. The CDR3 here is CAWSVDRGRVNGYTF. The CDR3 DNA follows: TGTGCCTGGAGTGTAGACAGGGGAAGAGTAAATGGCTACACCTTC.

This chain uses TRBV19 with TRBJ2-2; possibly TRBD1 for D (5 bases). Germline V CDR1 and CDR2: LNHDA, SQIVND (reference sequence). The CDR3 extends over 16 amino acids. The V and J ends lost 7 bases and 0 bases respectively, with 15 bases between them. The chain's CDR3 is CASTPRTLSNTGELFF. DNA for the CDR3: TGTGCCAGTACCCCCCGGACACTTTCGAACACCGGGGAGCTGTTTTTT.

The chain combines TRBV4-2 with TRBJ2-1; 11 nucleotides match TRBD2. Germline CDR1 reads LGHNA; CDR2 reads YNFKEQ. CDR3 length: 17 amino acids. Trimming cost V 7 bases and J 0 bases; bases outside gene matches: 8. CDR3 nucleotides: TGTGCCAGCAATCGGCTAGCGGGAGGACGCTCCTACAATGAGCAGTTCTTC. This encodes CASNRLAGGRSYNEQFF.

V gene TRBV6-1 combines with J gene TRBJ2-7, with TRBD1 matching over 7 bases. Germline V CDR1 and CDR2: MNHNS, SASEGT. V dropped 5 bases and J dropped 5; count of bases not matched to a gene: 6. The CDR3 runs to 13 residues. The chain's CDR3 is CASSRQGYHEQYF. DNA for the CDR3: TGTGCCAGCAGTAGACAGGGTTACCACGAGCAGTACTTC.

The rearrangement links TRBV30 to TRBJ2-7; 9 bases line up with TRBD1. The CDR3 covers 16 residues. Germline V gene sequence: CDR1 GTSNPN, CDR2 SVGIG (reference sequence). Trimming took 2 bases from V and 4 from J; bases not matched to a gene: 12. The CDR3 nucleotides read TGTGCCTGGAGTATTATCAGGGACAGGGCAAAGTACGAGCAGTACTTC. Its protein product is CAWSIIRDRAKYEQYF.

This clone was observed once. The chain uses TRBV5-1 and TRBJ2-7, with 8 bases fitting TRBD1. The CDR3 spans 14 residues. The V segment lost 4 bases and the J segment 4 bases; nucleotides outside the gene matches: 7. Per germline, CDR1 SGHRS and CDR2 YFSETQ. The CDR3 region is CASSRTGMVYEQYF. CDR3 sequence (DNA): TGCGCCAGCAGCAGGACAGGGATGGTTTACGAGCAGTACTTC.

The chain's CDR3 is CASSRWEFNEQFF. CDR3 bases: TGCGCCAGCAGTAGGTGGGAGTTCAATGAGCAGTTCTTC. This chain joins TRBV5-1 and TRBJ2-1, with D possibly TRBD2 on 5 matching bases. The CDR3 loop spans 13 amino acids. Trimming pared 5 bases from V and 6 bases from J, leaving 12 bases between. Germline V gives CDR1 SGHRS, CDR2 YFSETQ.

CDR3 in amino acids: CASSRLAGDDTQYF. As DNA, the CDR3 is TGTGCCAGCTCAAGACTAGCGGGGGACGATACGCAGTATTTT. V gene TRBV18 combines with J gene TRBJ2-3, with 12 bases matching TRBD2. Germline V gene data show CDR1 as KGHSH and CDR2 as LQKENI. V lost 5 bases, J lost 6 bases, and 3 bases stayed unmatched. The CDR3 runs to 14 residues.